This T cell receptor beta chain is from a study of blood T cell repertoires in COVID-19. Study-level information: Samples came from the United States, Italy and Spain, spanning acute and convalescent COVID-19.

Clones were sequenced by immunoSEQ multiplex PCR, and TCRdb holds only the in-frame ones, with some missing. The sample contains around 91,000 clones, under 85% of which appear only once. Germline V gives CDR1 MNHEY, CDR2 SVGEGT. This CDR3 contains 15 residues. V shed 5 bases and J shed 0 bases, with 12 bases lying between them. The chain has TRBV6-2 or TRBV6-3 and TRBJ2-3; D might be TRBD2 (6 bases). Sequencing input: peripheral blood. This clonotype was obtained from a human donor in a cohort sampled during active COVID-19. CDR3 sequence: CASSNRGASTDTQYF. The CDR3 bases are TGTGCCAGCAGTAATCGCGGGGCGAGCACAGATACGCAGTATTTT.